These 27 T cell receptor beta chains originate from one sample sequenced in a study of blood T cell repertoires in COVID-19. Measured with immunoSEQ multiplex PCR; TCRdb has only the in-frame clones, and not every one. The sample includes about 180,000 clones, roughly 86% of them seen just once. Sequencing was done on a sample of peripheral blood. The source is a woman aged 45-60 years with acute or convalescent COVID-19.

This clone was detected only a few times. The V and J genes are TRBV4-1 and TRBJ1-1; weak D call: TRBD1 (5 bases). The V and J ends lost 1 base and 11 bases respectively, with 14 bases between them. The germline CDR1 and CDR2 sequences are MGHRA and YSYEKL. The CDR3 length is 13 residues. The CDR3 bases are TGCGCCAGCAGCCAAGGCGGGGCAGGGAGTGCTTTCTTT. Encoded protein: CASSQGGAGSAFF.

V usage is TRBV19 and J usage is TRBJ1-1; 7 bases fit TRBD1. V trimming: 5 bases; J trimming: 1 base; junction bases outside the gene matches: 4. The CDR3 covers 14 residues. From germline, CDR1 is LNHDA and CDR2 SQIVND (reference sequence). In DNA form, the CDR3 reads TGTGCCAGTAGTGCCAACAGGGGGAACACTGAAGCTTTCTTT. Its protein product is CASSANRGNTEAFF.

CDR3 in amino acids: CASSSSGGRNTEAFF. The CDR3 DNA sequence: TGTGCCAGCAGTTCTTCAGGGGGACGGAACACTGAAGCTTTCTTT. The rearrangement links TRBV6-2 or TRBV6-3 to TRBJ1-1; the match to TRBD1 covers 7 bases. Germline CDR1 reads MNHEY; CDR2 reads SVGEGT. Trimming cost V 4 bases and J 1 base; bases outside gene matches: 6. This CDR3 has 15 residues.

The CDR3 region is CAWSVGRGNTEAFF. CDR3 sequence (DNA): TGTGCCTGGAGTGTGGGCAGGGGGAACACTGAAGCTTTCTTT. This rearrangement joins TRBV30 to TRBJ1-1; a weak D match, TRBD1 (6 bases). Germline loops: CDR1 GTSNPN, CDR2 SVGIG (reference sequence). The CDR3 is made up of 14 amino acids. Trimming pared 0 bases from V and 1 base from J, leaving 9 bases between. The full variable domain, rest sourced from reference TRBV30 and TRBJ1-1, is SQTIHQWPATLVQPVGSPLSLECTVEGTSNPNLYWYRQAAGRGLQLLFYSVGIGQISSEVPQNLSASRPQDRQFILSSKKLLLSDSGFYLCAWSVGRGNTEAFFGQGTRLTVV.

The rearrangement uses TRBV14 and TRBJ1-6; D uncertain. The germline V gene encodes CDR1 SGHDN and CDR2 FVKESK. There are 19 residues in the CDR3. Trimming removed 0 bases from V and 1 base from J, with 16 bases in between. CDR3 coding DNA: TGTGCCAGCAGCCAAGATAAGAGGACGGGAGGGTCCTATAATTCACCCCTCCACTTT. As protein: CASSQDKRTGGSYNSPLHF.

The chain carries TRBV19 and TRBJ2-5; 7 positions agree with TRBD1. CDR3 length: 14 residues. J lost 1 base, V lost 5 bases, and 4 bases had no gene match. Germline-derived CDR1 and CDR2 are LNHDA and SQIVND (reference sequence). The CDR3 here is CASSLGQAQETQYF. CDR3 nucleotides: TGTGCCAGTAGTCTAGGACAGGCCCAAGAGACCCAGTACTTC.

This clone was seen a handful of times. This chain connects TRBV5-4 to TRBJ2-1; TRBD2 aligns across 12 bases. The V and J ends lost 2 bases and 8 bases, in that order; junction bases with no gene match: 8. CDR3 length: 16 amino acids. Germline CDR1 is SGHNT and CDR2 is YYREEE (reference sequence). CDR3 nucleotides: TGTGCCAGCAGCTTTCCGGGACTAGCGGGTGGTGATGAGCAGTTCTTC. Translation: CASSFPGLAGGDEQFF.

This clone has more than one count but fewer than ten. This CDR3 reads CAGRNGRDGIVGELFF. CDR3 DNA sequence: TGCGCCGGAAGAAATGGTAGAGACGGGATCGTCGGGGAGCTGTTTTTT. V gene TRBV10-1 combines with J gene TRBJ2-2; maybe TRBD2 (5 bases). V lost 11 bases, J lost 7 bases, and 26 bases lay in between. Germline CDR1 reads WNHNN; CDR2 reads SYGVQD (reference sequence). The CDR3 has 16 residues.

The gene calls are TRBV6-6 and TRBJ2-3; TRBD2 is a possible D gene (5 bases). The CDR3 has 13 residues. V lost 6 bases to trimming and J lost 3 bases, with 10 bases between them. Germline loops: CDR1 MNHNY, CDR2 SVGAGI (reference sequence). CDR3 in amino acids: CASRLGETDTQYF. The CDR3 DNA reads as TGTGCCAGCAGACTCGGGGAAACAGATACGCAGTATTTT.

This chain joins TRBV6-6 and TRBJ1-5; a possible D gene is TRBD1 (5 bases). V lost 7 bases and J 3 bases, leaving 16 bases between the germline ends. Germline V CDR1 and CDR2: MNHNY, SVGAGI (reference sequence). The CDR3 consists of 15 residues. The DNA for the CDR3 is TGTGCCAGCACTACAAGCCAGGGTTACAATCAGCCCCAGCATTTT. Residues: CASTTSQGYNQPQHF.

V is TRBV7-6 and J is TRBJ1-1, with D possibly matching TRBD1 (5 bases). The CDR3 is 15 residues long. Per the germline V gene, CDR1 is SGHVS and CDR2 is FNYEAQ. Trimming cost V 6 bases and J 4 bases, with 18 bases left between them. The CDR3 loop reads CASRLGGGGGTEAFF. The DNA of the CDR3 is TGTGCCAGCAGGTTGGGTGGCGGGGGGGGCACTGAAGCTTTCTTT.

This sequence joins TRBV3-1 (or the pseudogene TRBV3-2) and TRBJ2-5; D is perhaps TRBD1 (6 bases). From germline, CDR1 is LGHDT and CDR2 YNNKEL (reference sequence). The V gene lost 4 bases and the J gene lost 0 bases, with 9 bases spanning the gap. This CDR3 region has 14 residues. CDR3 residues: CASSPRTDQETQYF. The CDR3 DNA follows: TGTGCCAGCAGCCCCAGGACAGACCAAGAGACCCAGTACTTC.

This clone appeared once. The chain is built from TRBV19 and TRBJ1-4; 9 bases map to TRBD1. Germline V gene data show CDR1 as LNHDA and CDR2 as SQIVND (reference sequence). Losses at the gene ends were 8 bases for V and 7 bases for J; bases not matched to a gene: 8. The CDR3 has 14 amino acids. The CDR3 DNA reads as TGTGCCAGTCACGGTACAGGGGGCGTTGAAAAACTGTTTTTT. Amino acids: CASHGTGGVEKLFF.

The chain is built from TRBV7-2 and TRBJ2-1, with D possibly TRBD1 on 5 matching bases. This CDR3 comprises 13 residues. Germline loops: CDR1 SGHTA, CDR2 FQGNSA. The CDR3 nucleotides are TGTGCAATAGACAGTGCTCCATACAATGAGCAGTTCTTC. Translated, it gives CAIDSAPYNEQFF.

The V call is TRBV27, the J call TRBJ1-5, with D maybe TRBD1 (6 bases). Germline-derived CDR1 and CDR2 are MNHEY and SMNVEV (reference sequence). The CDR3 covers 13 residues. Trimming stripped 5 bases from V and 10 bases from J, with 15 bases between. CDR3 DNA: TGTGCCAGCAGTCCGACAGGTTTCGACCCCCAGCATTTT. This translates into CASSPTGFDPQHF.

The chain links TRBV11-1 to TRBJ1-2; 8 bases line up with TRBD1. The germline CDR1 and CDR2 sequences are SGHAT and FQDESV (reference sequence). This CDR3 comprises 13 residues. V lost 5 bases and J lost 6; bases outside the gene matches: 5. The chain's CDR3 is CASSPQTGDGYTF. The CDR3 DNA sequence: TGTGCCAGCAGCCCGCAGACAGGGGATGGCTACACCTTC.

The J gene is TRBJ2-5, the V gene TRBV7-2, with D perhaps matching TRBD1 (7 bases). The CDR3 extends over 15 amino acids. The germline V gene encodes CDR1 SGHTA and CDR2 FQGNSA. Trimming removed 3 bases from V and 4 bases from J, with 15 bases in between. CDR3 in amino acids: CASSFQGGEGETQYF. CDR3 nucleotide sequence: TGTGCCAGCAGCTTTCAGGGGGGCGAAGGAGAGACCCAGTACTTC. Looking up the rest from reference TRBV7-2 and TRBJ2-5 gives the full variable domain: GAGVSQSPSNKVTEKGKDVELRCDPISGHTALYWYRQSLGQGLEFLIYFQGNSAPDKSGLPSDRFSAERTGGSVSTLTIQRTQQEDSAVYLCASSFQGGEGETQYFGPGTRLLVL.

This clone was detected a few times. The chain couples TRBV9 to TRBJ1-1, with a weak D call TRBD1 (5 bases). The CDR3 length is 14 residues. V lost 4 bases, J lost 4 bases, and 14 bases lay in between. Germline CDR1 and CDR2: SGDLS and YYNGEE. This CDR3 reads CASSPSGGSTEAFF. CDR3 in DNA: TGTGCCAGCAGCCCTAGTGGGGGGTCCACTGAAGCTTTCTTT.

The chain carries TRBV2 and TRBJ1-3; D gene uncertain. Germline CDR1 and CDR2: SNHLY and FYNNEI. V lost 6 bases and J 2 bases, leaving 14 bases between the germline ends. The CDR3 sequence is 15 residues long. This CDR3 is CASSRSRGTGNTIYF. CDR3 nucleotides: TGTGCCAGCAGCCGGAGCCGGGGAACTGGAAACACCATATATTTT.

J is TRBJ2-5 and V is TRBV20-1; weak D call: TRBD1 (6 bases). Germline loops: CDR1 DFQATT, CDR2 SNEGSKA (reference sequence). This CDR3 has 11 residues. V gave up 6 bases and J gave up 4 bases, with 9 bases separating them. CDR3 in DNA: TGCAGTGCGTACAGGGTAGAGACCCAGTACTTC. It yields the protein CSAYRVETQYF.

V and J are TRBV7-6 and TRBJ2-3; 11 nucleotides match TRBD2. The CDR3 runs to 18 residues. J lost 6 bases, V lost 2 bases, and 13 bases had no gene match. Germline loops: CDR1 SGHVS, CDR2 FNYEAQ. The CDR3: CASSLSRTSGHQGDTQYF. The CDR3 DNA reads TGTGCCAGCAGCTTATCAAGGACTAGCGGGCACCAAGGGGATACGCAGTATTTT.

The V and J genes are TRBV6-1 and TRBJ1-1; 7 bases line up with TRBD1. J gave up 11 bases and V 2 bases, and 2 bases lay outside the gene matches. From germline, CDR1 is MNHNS and CDR2 SASEGT. The CDR3 contains 11 residues. CDR3 DNA: TGTGCCAGCAGTGAACAGGGGGAGGCTTTCTTT. Translating it yields CASSEQGEAFF.

CDR3 loop: CASSQEKGAHGYTF. The CDR3 DNA reads TGCGCCAGCAGCCAAGAGAAGGGGGCCCATGGCTACACCTTC. V usage is TRBV4-1 and J usage is TRBJ1-2; TRBD1 agrees at 7 bases. The CDR3 is 14 amino acids. The germline CDR1 and CDR2 sequences are MGHRA and YSYEKL. V was clipped by 0 bases and J by 6 bases; unmatched bases: 4.

This rearrangement joins TRBV5-1 to TRBJ2-7, with 7 nucleotides matching TRBD1. This CDR3 contains 14 residues. Trimming at V came to 4 bases and at J to 4 bases, leaving 8 bases not matched to a gene. In germline, CDR1 is SGHRS, CDR2 YFSETQ. Here the CDR3 DNA reads TGCGCCAGCAGCGACACAGGGGAGCAGTACGAGCAGTACTTC. This translates into CASSDTGEQYEQYF. Based on the CDR3 plus reference TRBV5-1 and TRBJ2-7, the full variable domain is KAGVTQTPRYLIKTRGQQVTLSCSPISGHRSVSWYQQTPGQGLQFLFEYFSETQRNKGNFPGRFSGRQFSNSRSEMNVSTLELGDSALYLCASSDTGEQYEQYFGPGTRLTVT.

V and J are TRBV6-5 and TRBJ1-5; tentatively, D is TRBD1 (5 bases). The CDR3 runs 14 residues. Trimming cost V 6 bases and J 5 bases, with 14 bases left between them. Germline lookup yields CDR1 MNHEY and CDR2 SVGAGI. DNA of the CDR3: TGTGCCAGCAGCCCCTTTGGGGGGGATCAGCCCCAGCATTTT. It is translated as CASSPFGGDQPQHF.

The chain uses TRBV2 and TRBJ2-1; the D is unclear. Trimming removed 8 bases at V and 2 bases at J, with 13 bases between. Germline V gene sequence: CDR1 SNHLY, CDR2 FYNNEI. The CDR3 sequence is 14 residues long. CDR3 region: CASLSRGTYNEQFF. DNA for the CDR3: TGTGCCAGCCTGTCGCGCGGAACCTACAATGAGCAGTTCTTC.

The CDR3 DNA sequence: TGTGCCAGCAGTTTAAGAGGCGTAGAAGAGCAGTACTTC. This translates into CASSLRGVEEQYF. The J gene is TRBJ2-7, the V gene TRBV12-3 or TRBV12-4; D unresolved. CDR3 length: 13 amino acids. Between the trimmed V and J ends, which lost 2 bases and 7 bases, there was a span of 12 bases.